A selection of T cell receptor beta chains follows, all from one sample in a study of spatial heterogeneity in lung cancer. Each CDR3 protein gets one entry after TCRdb re-called the 5' RACE reads with MiXCR. The sample includes some 23,000 distinct CDR3 sequences, 8.8% of them seen just once. The specimen comprised lung tumor tissue, sampled at surgery. These receptors were collected from a male donor with early-stage non-small cell lung cancer. Each CDR3 is given with its conserved first and last residue. Fields, in order: CDR3 length, V gene, D gene, clone size, J gene, CDR3 protein, CDR3 DNA. A D gene is named only where the DNA matches it firmly. For some rows the clone size is stated as once, few or many, or as a class when expanded; others skip it.

length: 16
V: TRBV2
D: -
size: few
J: TRBJ2-1
CDR3: CASSETGGSWYNEQFF
DNA: TGTGCCAGCAGTGAGACGGGTGGGAGCTGGTACAATGAGCAGTTCTTC

length: 12
V: TRBV20-1
D: -
size: few
J: TRBJ2-7
CDR3: CSARIGGREQYF
DNA: TGCAGTGCTAGAATAGGGGGGCGCGAGCAGTACTTC

length: 14
V: TRBV7-2
D: -
size: many
J: TRBJ1-6
CDR3: CASSPLAYNSPLHF
DNA: TGTGCCAGCAGCCCTCTAGCATATAATTCACCCCTCCACTTT

length: 15
V: TRBV3-1
D: TRBD2
size: few
J: TRBJ2-5
CDR3: CASSAGLANQETQYF
DNA: TGTGCCAGCAGCGCAGGACTAGCCAACCAAGAGACCCAGTACTTC

length: 14
V: TRBV6-6
D: -
size: few
J: TRBJ2-1
CDR3: CASSYRDLEDEQFF
DNA: TGTGCCAGCAGTTACCGGGATCTCGAGGATGAGCAGTTCTTC

length: 14
V: TRBV6-2/TRBV6-3
D: -
size: many
J: TRBJ2-1
CDR3: CASSDSTPSNEQFF
DNA: TGTGCCAGCAGTGACTCGACTCCTTCCAATGAGCAGTTCTTC

length: 13
V: TRBV10-2
D: -
size: -
J: TRBJ2-5
CDR3: CASSGWAQETQYF
DNA: TGCGCCAGCAGTGGGTGGGCCCAAGAGACCCAGTACTTC

length: 12
V: TRBV28
D: -
size: many
J: TRBJ2-7
CDR3: CASSLAGYEQYF
DNA: TGTGCCAGCAGCCTGGCGGGCTACGAGCAGTACTTC

length: 14
V: TRBV7-6
D: -
size: many
J: TRBJ2-5
CDR3: CASSLGGEGETQYF
DNA: TGTGCCAGCAGCTTAGGGGGAGAGGGAGAGACCCAGTACTTC

length: 14
V: TRBV20-1
D: -
size: few
J: TRBJ1-5
CDR3: CSARGGGANQPQHF
DNA: TGCAGTGCTAGAGGGGGTGGGGCCAATCAGCCCCAGCATTTT

length: 15
V: TRBV25-1
D: -
size: -
J: TRBJ2-2
CDR3: CASSEWGTSTGELFF
DNA: TGTGCCAGCAGTGAGTGGGGGACGAGCACCGGGGAGCTGTTTTTT

length: 14
V: TRBV12-3/TRBV12-4
D: -
size: medium-sized
J: TRBJ1-4
CDR3: CASTSGTNNEKLFF
DNA: TGTGCCAGCACGTCCGGGACCAATAATGAAAAACTGTTTTTT

length: 13
V: TRBV6-5
D: -
size: many
J: TRBJ2-5
CDR3: CASSHPPQETQYF
DNA: TGTGCCAGCAGTCACCCCCCCCAAGAGACCCAGTACTTC